The next 14 T cell receptor beta chains were all read from a single sample in a study of cytomegalovirus exposure and HLA in healthy donors. The PCR contained 60 Vbeta and 13 Jbeta primers. Clones were read by immunoSEQ multiplex PCR, and TCRdb kept only the in-frame ones, dropping some. This table has 150,000 or so clones, around three quarters appearing once. The source material was PBMCs. These receptors originate from a woman between 45 and 65 years old in good health and CMV-seropositive.

J is TRBJ1-1 and V is TRBV19, with 7 bases fitting TRBD1. This CDR3 is 13 amino acids long. The V gene end was trimmed by 8 bases and the J gene end by 2 bases; junction bases not matched to a gene: 5. The V gene's germline CDR1 is LNHDA and CDR2 SQIVND (reference sequence). CDR3 sequence reads: CASSWTGNTEAFF. The CDR3 coding sequence is TGTGCCAGTTCCTGGACAGGTAACACTGAAGCTTTCTTT.

The V gene is TRBV7-6, the J gene TRBJ2-2; TRBD2 matches 12 bases. Germline-derived CDR1 and CDR2 are SGHVS and FNYEAQ. Trimming took 6 bases from V and 6 from J; bases not matched to a gene: 8. The CDR3 runs 16 residues. The CDR3 DNA reads TGTGCCAGCAGGACCACTAGCGGGGGGAGGTCCGGGGAGCTGTTTTTT. Protein: CASRTTSGGRSGELFF.

This chain uses TRBV9 with TRBJ2-3; 8 bases match TRBD2. Germline CDR1 is SGDLS and CDR2 is YYNGEE. The CDR3 runs 16 residues. V trimming: 3 bases; J trimming: 1 base; junction bases outside the gene matches: 7. CDR3 DNA sequence: TGTGCCAGCAGCGCCAGCGGGAGAGGAGGCACAGATACGCAGTATTTT. Translation: CASSASGRGGTDTQYF. Using reference TRBV9 and TRBJ2-3 for the parts outside the CDR3, the full variable domain is DSGVTQTPKHLITATGQRVTLRCSPRSGDLSVYWYQQSLDQGLQFLIQYYNGEERAKGNILERFSAQQFPDLHSELNLSSLELGDSALYFCASSASGRGGTDTQYFGPGTRLTVL.

The gene calls are TRBV19 and TRBJ2-2; the match to TRBD2 covers 11 bases. The CDR3 consists of 16 residues. Losses at the gene ends were 4 bases for V and 5 bases for J; bases not matched to a gene: 6. Germline loops: CDR1 LNHDA, CDR2 SQIVND (reference sequence). The CDR3 loop is CASSSTSGGQTGELFF. CDR3 DNA: TGTGCCAGTAGTAGTACTAGCGGGGGACAGACCGGGGAGCTGTTTTTT.

This chain connects TRBV6-6 to TRBJ2-3, with 9 nucleotides matching TRBD1. CDR1 and CDR2 (germline): MNHNY, SVGAGI (reference sequence). The CDR3 totals 14 residues. Losses at the gene ends were 5 bases for V and 1 base for J; bases not matched to a gene: 1. The CDR3: CASSRTGGTDTQYF. The CDR3 nucleotides are TGTGCCAGCAGTAGGACAGGGGGCACAGATACGCAGTATTTT.

The chain has TRBV7-8 and TRBJ2-5, with 12 bases aligning to TRBD2. The CDR3 consists of 17 residues. Unmatched junction bases numbered 12, after V lost 6 bases and J lost 4 bases. CDR1 SGHVS and CDR2 FQNEAQ come from the germline V gene. The CDR3 DNA follows: TGTGCCAGCAGACCCAGACTAGCGGGAGACTTTAGAGAGACCCAGTACTTC. Amino acids: CASRPRLAGDFRETQYF.

The chain joins TRBV29-1 to TRBJ1-2; TRBD1 matches at 11 bases. V lost 6 bases to trimming and J lost 3 bases; unmatched junction nucleotides: 6. The CDR3 length is 14 residues. CDR1 and CDR2 (germline): SQVTM, ANQGSEA. CDR3 DNA sequence: TGCAGCGTCGGGACAGGGGGAGGATACTATGGCTACACCTTC. It translates to CSVGTGGGYYGYTF.

This chain uses TRBV5-1 with TRBJ2-5; 8 positions agree with TRBD2. V was clipped by 2 bases and J by 5 bases; unmatched bases: 5. Germline CDR1 and CDR2: SGHRS and YFSETQ. The CDR3 totals 14 residues. The CDR3 DNA follows: TGCGCCAGCAGCTTAGCGGGAGTGGGGGAGACCCAGTACTTC. This encodes CASSLAGVGETQYF.

The chain carries TRBV2 and TRBJ1-1; D ambiguous. Trimming removed 4 bases from V and 6 bases from J, with 15 bases in between. Per the germline V gene, CDR1 is SNHLY and CDR2 is FYNNEI. This CDR3 comprises 14 residues. The CDR3 protein is CASSVSGIVAEAFF. CDR3 DNA: TGTGCCAGCAGTGTGTCGGGAATCGTCGCTGAAGCTTTCTTT.

This clone has a handful of counts. CDR3 sequence: CSFEPGLARETQYF. The CDR3 coding sequence is TGCAGCTTCGAACCGGGACTAGCTCGGGAGACCCAGTACTTC. The chain joins TRBV29-1 to TRBJ2-5; TRBD2 aligns across 9 bases. After removal of 8 bases from V and 5 bases from J, the junction contained 12 bases not matched to a gene. In germline, CDR1 is SQVTM, CDR2 ANQGSEA. This CDR3 has 14 amino acids.

The chain links TRBV15 to TRBJ2-3; D is unresolved. The CDR3 runs 17 residues. The V end was cut by 0 bases, the J end by 2 bases, with 15 bases between. In germline, CDR1 is LNHNV, CDR2 YYDKDF (reference sequence). CDR3 coding DNA: TGTGCCACCAGCAGAGAAGTTGTGCGTCCGTCCACAGATACGCAGTATTTT. Its protein is CATSREVVRPSTDTQYF.

V and J are TRBV5-5 and TRBJ1-6; D gene unclear. Germline values: CDR1 SGHKS, CDR2 YYEKEE (reference sequence). The V end lost 0 bases, the J end lost 2 bases, and 15 bases lay between the germline ends. The CDR3 runs to 18 residues. The CDR3, as DNA: TGTGCCAGCAGCTTGGAAATCCGGGGATCCCCCTATAATTCACCCCTCCACTTT. Protein: CASSLEIRGSPYNSPLHF.

This chain uses TRBV29-1 with TRBJ1-1, with TRBD1 matching 7 bases. Germline lookup yields CDR1 SQVTM and CDR2 ANQGSEA. J lost 1 base, V lost 7 bases, and 6 bases had no gene match. The CDR3 length is 13 residues. In DNA, the CDR3 is TGCAGCGCACGGACAGGAGCGAACACTGAAGCTTTCTTT. Its translation is CSARTGANTEAFF.

This clone was seen a few times. The V and J genes are TRBV11-2 and TRBJ2-6, with D possibly TRBD1 on 6 matching bases. The CDR3 has 18 residues. Germline V CDR1 and CDR2: SGHAT, FQNNGV. The V gene lost 5 bases and the J gene lost 2 bases, with 19 bases spanning the gap. In DNA, the CDR3 is TGTGCCAGCAGCCCCCCGAGGGGGAAAAGTCCTGGGGCCAACGTCCTGACTTTC. Its protein is CASSPPRGKSPGANVLTF.